This T cell receptor beta chain originates from a study of T cell responses to AZD1222 COVID-19 vaccine. This CDR3 contains 16 residues. Germline CDR1 and CDR2: MNHEY and SVGAGI. V was pared by 0 bases and J by 2 bases, with 6 bases of the junction left unmatched. Study-level results: Receipt of two AZD1222 doses was followed by a rise in Spike-specific TCR breadth and depth.

About this clone itself: Its specificity is unknown.

Libraries were prepared by immunoSEQ multiplex PCR; TCRdb keeps only in-frame clonotypes and omits some of them. This sample yields some 80,000 clones, of which around 80% are seen a single time; 25% to 30% belongs to the top ten. Sequencing used peripheral blood, obtained 28 days after the second dose of the MenACWY control vaccine. The rearrangement uses TRBV6-5 and TRBJ1-1, with 7 bases matching TRBD1. The receptor comes from an adult who received the MenACWY meningococcal vaccine as a control. CDR3 nucleotide sequence: TGTGCCAGCAGTTACTCGAAGTGGGACAGTAACACTGAAGCTTTCTTT. It translates to CASSYSKWDSNTEAFF.